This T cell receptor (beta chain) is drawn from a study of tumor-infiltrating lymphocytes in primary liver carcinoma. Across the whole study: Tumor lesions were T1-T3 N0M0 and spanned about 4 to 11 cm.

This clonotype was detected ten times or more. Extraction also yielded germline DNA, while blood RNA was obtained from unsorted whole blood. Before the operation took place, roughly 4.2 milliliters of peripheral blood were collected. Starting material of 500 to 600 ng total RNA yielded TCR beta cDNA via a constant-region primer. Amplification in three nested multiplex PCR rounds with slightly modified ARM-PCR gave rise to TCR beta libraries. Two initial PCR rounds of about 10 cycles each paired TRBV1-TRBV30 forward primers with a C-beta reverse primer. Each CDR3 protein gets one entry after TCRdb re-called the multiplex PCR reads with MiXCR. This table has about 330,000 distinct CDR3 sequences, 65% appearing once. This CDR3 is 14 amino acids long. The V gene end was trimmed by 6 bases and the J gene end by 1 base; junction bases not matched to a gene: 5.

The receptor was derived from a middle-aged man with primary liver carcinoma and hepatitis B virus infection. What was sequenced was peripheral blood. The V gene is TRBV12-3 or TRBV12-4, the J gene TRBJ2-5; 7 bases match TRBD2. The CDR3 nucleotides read TGTGCCAGCAGCCCCGGGACTACCCAAGAGACCCAGTACTTC. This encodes CASSPGTTQETQYF.